The rows below give T cell receptor beta chains drawn from one sample of a study of control samples from healthy donors and cancer patients. Repertoires were generated with immunoSEQ multiplex PCR, while TCRdb's copy carries only in-frame clones and drops some. Of 130,000 or so clones in the sample, 92% are singletons; the top ten hold roughly 1.9%. The material sequenced was blood. These receptor sequences come from a woman aged 50 to 65 in good health. CDR3s include the opening cysteine and the closing phenylalanine or tryptophan. D genes are given only for firm matches. The size of a clone is reported for some rows only, either as once, few or many, or as a class for expanded clones.

v_call	j_call	clone_size	d_call	cdr3_aa	cdr3_nt
TRBV10-2	TRBJ2-7	-	-	CASSELVTNEQYF	TGCGCCAGCAGTGAGCTGGTTACCAACGAGCAGTACTTC
TRBV28	TRBJ1-5	once	-	CASSGAQGPNQPQHF	TGTGCCAGCAGTGGGGCGCAGGGGCCCAATCAGCCCCAGCATTTT
TRBV7-8	TRBJ2-1	once	-	CASSLILGASSYNEQFF	TGTGCCAGCAGCTTAATTTTGGGGGCGAGCTCCTACAATGAGCAGTTCTTC
TRBV7-9	TRBJ2-7	-	-	CASSLSGPSEEQYF	TGTGCCAGCAGCCTCTCGGGCCCTTCGGAAGAGCAGTACTTC
TRBV2	TRBJ1-1	-	-	CASSDMVNTEAFF	TGTGCCAGCAGTGACATGGTGAACACTGAAGCTTTCTTT
TRBV9	TRBJ1-2	-	TRBD1	CASSADGTGPYGYTF	TGTGCCAGCAGCGCGGACGGGACAGGCCCCTATGGCTACACCTTC
TRBV10-3	TRBJ2-3	-	-	CAIRTGSVTDTQYF	TGTGCCATCAGAACAGGGTCGGTCACAGATACGCAGTATTTT
TRBV28	TRBJ1-3	-	-	CASSAYREFSGNTIYF	TGTGCCAGCAGCGCCTACAGGGAATTCTCTGGAAACACCATATATTTT
TRBV15	TRBJ1-2	-	-	CATSRERGGHYGYTF	TGTGCCACCAGCAGAGAACGAGGGGGTCACTATGGCTACACCTTC
TRBV15	TRBJ1-1	-	-	CATSRDKGSNTEAFF	TGTGCCACCAGCAGAGATAAGGGCTCGAACACTGAAGCTTTCTTT
TRBV19	TRBJ2-3	-	-	CASSISRPGGADTQYF	TGTGCCAGTAGTATTTCCCGGCCCGGCGGTGCAGATACGCAGTATTTT
TRBV28	TRBJ1-5	-	-	CASSLRFEGRGQPQHF	TGTGCCAGCAGTTTAAGGTTCGAGGGTAGGGGGCAGCCCCAGCATTTT
TRBV30	TRBJ1-6	-	-	CAWSVGQGDSPLHF	TGTGCCTGGAGTGTTGGGCAGGGTGATTCACCCCTCCACTTT
TRBV5-1	TRBJ1-1	few	-	CASSLDRSGTEAFF	TGCGCCAGCAGCTTGGACAGGTCCGGGACTGAAGCTTTCTTT
TRBV2	TRBJ2-3	-	TRBD2	CASSVGTSGSTDTQYF	TGTGCCAGCAGTGTGGGGACTAGCGGTTCCACAGATACGCAGTATTTT
TRBV30	TRBJ2-7	-	-	CAWSVQRGEQYF	TGTGCCTGGAGTGTACAGAGGGGCGAGCAGTACTTC
TRBV20-1	TRBJ1-6	-	-	CSASEGTGNSPLHF	TGCAGTGCTAGTGAGGGGACGGGTAATTCACCCCTCCACTTT
TRBV2	TRBJ1-2	-	-	CASSENANYGYTF	TGTGCCAGCAGTGAGAATGCTAACTATGGCTACACCTTC
TRBV12-3/TRBV12-4	TRBJ1-1	-	-	CASSPNTEAFF	TGTGCCAGCAGTCCGAACACTGAAGCTTTCTTT
TRBV18	TRBJ2-2	-	TRBD1	CASSQTSDRATGELFF	TGTGCCAGCTCACAGACCTCGGACAGGGCCACCGGGGAGCTGTTTTTT
TRBV6-5	TRBJ1-2	-	TRBD1	CASSYSIPGRGNGYTF	TGTGCCAGCAGTTACTCGATCCCCGGCAGGGGGAATGGCTACACCTTC
TRBV29-1	TRBJ2-5	-	-	CSVEGAGEETQYF	TGCAGCGTTGAGGGGGCAGGGGAGGAGACCCAGTACTTC
TRBV5-5	TRBJ2-1	-	-	CASSLVFSGGLYNEQFF	TGTGCCAGCAGCTTGGTCTTCTCCGGGGGCCTCTACAATGAGCAGTTCTTC